This T cell receptor beta chain was observed in a study of cytomegalovirus exposure and HLA in healthy donors. In the study overall: From donors who were HLA-typed, an early data release held 80 million or so unique TCRs. Whole-study results and caveats: The authors later found HLA-associated TCR beta chains more clonally expanded than equally common others. Within an earlier analysis, most TCR beta V segments proved productive either about 87% or about 30% of the time. Later work found that TCR association rates differed between HLA loci; DRB1 had the most and HLA-C the fewest.

This CDR3 contains 14 residues. CDR1 and CDR2 from the germline V gene are SGHVS and FNYEAQ. The junction had 8 bases not matched to a gene; V was cut back by 5 bases and J by 7 bases. With respect to this clone: The antigen is not known.

Vbeta (60) and Jbeta (13) primers were used in the PCR. Assay used: immunoSEQ multiplex PCR; TCRdb lists only in-frame clones, some missing. The sample has some 250,000 clones, over 80% seen once. The V gene is TRBV7-6, the J gene TRBJ1-2, with 9 bases fitting TRBD1. The clonotype originates from a middle-aged woman in good health and CMV-seropositive. Sequenced input: PBMCs. Written as DNA, the CDR3 is TGTGCCAGCAGCCTGGGACAGGGAATAGGTGGCTACACCTTC. Translated: CASSLGQGIGGYTF.